Sequencing of this T cell receptor (beta chain) was carried out in a study of radiotherapy plus CTLA-4 blockade in lung cancer. Germline-derived CDR1 and CDR2 are SGHVS and FNYEAQ. The CDR3 contains 18 residues. V gave up 1 base and J gave up 1 base, with 17 bases separating them. Measured with immunoSEQ multiplex PCR; TCRdb has only the in-frame clones, and not every one. The sample shows about 120,000 clones, roughly 74% of them seen only once. The material sequenced was peripheral blood, taken from a patient treated with radiotherapy plus ipilimumab. The V and J genes are TRBV7-6 and TRBJ1-3; D not certain. The TCR was taken from a human donor with non-small cell lung cancer who had a partial response to radiotherapy plus ipilimumab. CDR3 loop: CASSLGPPRSGSGNTIYF. The CDR3 DNA reads as TGTGCCAGCAGCTTAGGCCCACCAAGGTCGGGGTCTGGAAACACCATATATTTT.